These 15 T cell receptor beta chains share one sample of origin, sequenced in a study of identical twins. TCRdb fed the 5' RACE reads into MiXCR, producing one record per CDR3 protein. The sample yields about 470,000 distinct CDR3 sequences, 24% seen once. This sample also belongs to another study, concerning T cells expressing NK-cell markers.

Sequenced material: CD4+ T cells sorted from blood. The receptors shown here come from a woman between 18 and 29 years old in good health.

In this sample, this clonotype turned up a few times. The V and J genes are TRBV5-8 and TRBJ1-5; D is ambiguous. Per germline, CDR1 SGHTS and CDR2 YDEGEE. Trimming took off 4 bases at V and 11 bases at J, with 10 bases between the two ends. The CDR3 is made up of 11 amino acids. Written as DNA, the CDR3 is TGTGCCAGCAGCCTGCGGTCGGCCCAGCATTTT. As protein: CASSLRSAQHF.

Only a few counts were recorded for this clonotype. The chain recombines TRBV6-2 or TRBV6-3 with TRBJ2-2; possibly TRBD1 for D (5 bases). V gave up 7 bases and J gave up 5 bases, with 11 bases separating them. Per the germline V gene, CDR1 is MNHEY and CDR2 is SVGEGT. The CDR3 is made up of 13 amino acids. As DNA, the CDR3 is TGTGCCAGCAATAGACAGCCGACCGGGGAGCTGTTTTTT. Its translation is CASNRQPTGELFF.

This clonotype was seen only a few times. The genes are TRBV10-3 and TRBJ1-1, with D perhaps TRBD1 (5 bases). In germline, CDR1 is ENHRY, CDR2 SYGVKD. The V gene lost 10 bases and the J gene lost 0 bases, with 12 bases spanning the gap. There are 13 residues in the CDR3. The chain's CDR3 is CATRGDMNTEAFF. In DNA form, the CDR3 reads TGTGCCACGCGGGGGGATATGAACACTGAAGCTTTCTTT.

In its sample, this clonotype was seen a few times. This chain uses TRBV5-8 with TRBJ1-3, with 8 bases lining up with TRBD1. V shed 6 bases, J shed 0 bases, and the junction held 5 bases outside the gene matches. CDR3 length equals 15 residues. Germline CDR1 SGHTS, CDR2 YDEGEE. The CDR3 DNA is TGTGCCAGCACCCGGACAGGGATCTCTGGAAACACCATATATTTT. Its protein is CASTRTGISGNTIYF.

The CDR3 DNA is TGTGCCAGCAGCTCCGGTCCGTTAGGCGAGCAGTACTTC. Protein: CASSSGPLGEQYF. The chain joins TRBV7-2 to TRBJ2-7, with D uncertain. V dropped 4 bases and J dropped 6 bases, with 13 bases sitting between them. CDR3 size: 13 residues. Looked up from germline, CDR1 is SGHTA and CDR2 is FQGNSA.

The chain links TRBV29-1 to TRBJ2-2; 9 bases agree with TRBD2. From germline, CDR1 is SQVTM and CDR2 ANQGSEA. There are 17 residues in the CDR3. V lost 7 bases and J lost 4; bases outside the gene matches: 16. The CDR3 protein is CSGARGWGTSSTGELFF. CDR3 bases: TGCAGCGGCGCCCGAGGGTGGGGGACTAGCAGCACCGGGGAGCTGTTTTTT.

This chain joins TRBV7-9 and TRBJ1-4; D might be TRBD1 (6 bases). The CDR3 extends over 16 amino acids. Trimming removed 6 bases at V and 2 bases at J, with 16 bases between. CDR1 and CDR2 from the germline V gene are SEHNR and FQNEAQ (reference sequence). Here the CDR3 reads CASRGNAGGTNEKLFF. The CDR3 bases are TGTGCCAGCAGGGGGAATGCGGGGGGCACTAATGAAAAACTGTTTTTT.

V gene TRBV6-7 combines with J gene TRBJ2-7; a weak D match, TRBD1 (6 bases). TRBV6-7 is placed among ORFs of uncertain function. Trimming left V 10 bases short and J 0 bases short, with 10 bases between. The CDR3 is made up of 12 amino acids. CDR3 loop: CATRQDSYEQYF. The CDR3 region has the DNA TGTGCCACAAGACAGGACTCCTACGAGCAGTACTTC.

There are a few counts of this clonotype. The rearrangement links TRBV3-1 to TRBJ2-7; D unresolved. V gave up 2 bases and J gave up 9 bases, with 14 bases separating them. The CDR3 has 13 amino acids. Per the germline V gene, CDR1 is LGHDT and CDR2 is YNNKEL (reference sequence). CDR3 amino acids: CASSQLQVDRQYF. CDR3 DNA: TGTGCCAGCAGCCAACTACAAGTGGACCGGCAGTACTTC.

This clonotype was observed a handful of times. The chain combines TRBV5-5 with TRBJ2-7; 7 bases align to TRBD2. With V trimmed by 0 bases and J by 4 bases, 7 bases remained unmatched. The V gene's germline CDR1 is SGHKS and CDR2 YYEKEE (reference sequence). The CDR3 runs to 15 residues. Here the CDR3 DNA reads TGTGCCAGCAGCTTGGTGGCGGGAGAATCATACGAGCAGTACTTC. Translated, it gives CASSLVAGESYEQYF.

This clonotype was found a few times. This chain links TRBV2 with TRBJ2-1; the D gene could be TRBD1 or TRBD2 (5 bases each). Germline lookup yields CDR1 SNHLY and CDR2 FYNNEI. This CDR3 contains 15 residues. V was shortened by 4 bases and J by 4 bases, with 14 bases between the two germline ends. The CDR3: CASSVGPAEYNEQFF. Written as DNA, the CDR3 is TGTGCCAGCAGTGTGGGGCCAGCGGAATACAATGAGCAGTTCTTC.

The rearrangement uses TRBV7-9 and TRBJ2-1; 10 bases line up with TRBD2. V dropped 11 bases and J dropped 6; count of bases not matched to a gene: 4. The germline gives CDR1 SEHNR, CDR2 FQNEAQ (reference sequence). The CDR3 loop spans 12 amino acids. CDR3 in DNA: TGTGCCTTGGGACTAGCGTTCAATGAGCAGTTCTTC. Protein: CALGLAFNEQFF.

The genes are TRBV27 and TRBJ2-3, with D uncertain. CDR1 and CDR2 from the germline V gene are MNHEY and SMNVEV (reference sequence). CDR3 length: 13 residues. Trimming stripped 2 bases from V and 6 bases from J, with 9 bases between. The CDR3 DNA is TGTGCCAGCAGTTTACTAGTGGGCGATACGCAGTATTTT. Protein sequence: CASSLLVGDTQYF.

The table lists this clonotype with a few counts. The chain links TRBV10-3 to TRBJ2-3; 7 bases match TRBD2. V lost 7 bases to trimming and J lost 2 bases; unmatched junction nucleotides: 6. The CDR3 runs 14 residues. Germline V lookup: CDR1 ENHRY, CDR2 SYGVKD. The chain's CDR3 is CAITQSGATDTQYF. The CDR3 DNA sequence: TGTGCCATCACCCAAAGCGGGGCCACAGATACGCAGTATTTT.

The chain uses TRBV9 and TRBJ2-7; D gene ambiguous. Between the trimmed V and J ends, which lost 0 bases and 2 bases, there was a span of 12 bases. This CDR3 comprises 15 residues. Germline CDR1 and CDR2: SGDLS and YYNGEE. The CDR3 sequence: CASSVGSGVTYEQYF. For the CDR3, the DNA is TGTGCCAGCAGCGTAGGGTCTGGCGTCACCTACGAGCAGTACTTC.